The rows below give T cell receptor beta chains drawn from one sample of a study of blood T cell repertoires in COVID-19. TCRdb's copy holds only in-frame clones and misses some; the assay was immunoSEQ multiplex PCR. The sample records approximately 260,000 clones, approximately 88% being singletons. The sequencing input was peripheral blood. The receptors shown here come from a woman aged 70-85 years with COVID-19, enrolled during active disease. CDR3s leave out the opening cysteine and the closing phenylalanine or tryptophan. Clone size is stated in some rows and not others, as once, few, many or a class when expanded.

TRBJ2-1	TRBV7-3	many	ASSFSGGAKYNEQF
TRBJ1-5	TRBV2	few	ASSPPAGGGNQPQH
TRBJ2-5	TRBV24-1	-	ATSDPGGTWTQY
TRBJ1-5	TRBV5-1	-	ASSLEGVQPQH
TRBJ2-7	TRBV20-1	-	SAREVGEQY
TRBJ2-1	TRBV28	-	ASSSWGDNEQF
TRBJ2-1	TRBV30	once	AWSPQTPNEQF
TRBJ2-7	TRBV5-4	-	ASSLGASGITYEQY
TRBJ2-7	TRBV15	-	ATSVQGGGGDYEQY
TRBJ2-6	TRBV28	-	ASYSSGANVLT
TRBJ1-2	TRBV5-1	-	ATQKDRDYYGYT
TRBJ2-2	TRBV4-2	-	ASSQGQDSGELF
TRBJ2-5	TRBV11-2	-	ASSPNWSQTQY
TRBJ2-3	TRBV19	-	ASSSRTSGSTDTQY
TRBJ2-1	TRBV2	-	ASSVKREGPYNEQF
TRBJ2-1	TRBV5-6	-	ASSFGGGVYNEQF
TRBJ1-3	TRBV5-6	-	ASSLRYSGNTIY
TRBJ2-7	TRBV6-2/TRBV6-3	-	ASSYAGFYEQY
TRBJ2-7	TRBV7-2	few	ASSLDRVSYEQY
TRBJ2-7	TRBV4-2	-	ASSQGQTYEQY
TRBJ1-2	TRBV19	-	ASQRDRAANYGYT
TRBJ1-5	TRBV27	few	AWRPVTGNQPQH
TRBJ1-5	TRBV15	once	ATSRTGTGFQPQH
TRBJ1-3	TRBV18	-	ASSPRETGNTIY
TRBJ2-1	TRBV3-1/TRBV3-2	-	ASSQTDYNEQF
TRBJ2-5	TRBV2	-	ASSRDYQETQY
TRBJ1-2	TRBV5-1	-	ASSFGDNNYGYT
TRBJ2-3	TRBV5-1	-	ASSVGLSTDTQY
TRBJ1-5	TRBV27	-	ASSLMFRTGFGANQPQH
TRBJ2-3	TRBV5-5	-	ASWKEGQAGDTQY
TRBJ1-5	TRBV3-1/TRBV3-2	-	ASSRNQGGNQPQH
TRBJ1-1	TRBV5-4	-	ASSLGDYNTEAF
TRBJ1-2	TRBV7-3	-	ASSTHVGEGGYT
TRBJ1-4	TRBV10-3	-	AIRRGTGDNEKLF
TRBJ2-7	TRBV7-9	-	ASSPLTYEQY
TRBJ1-2	TRBV7-6	-	ASSLEQGAYGYT
TRBJ1-6	TRBV20-1	-	SASAGTTGSPLH
TRBJ2-1	TRBV19	-	ASSIREWSEQF
TRBJ1-2	TRBV7-3	-	ASSLTLTDGYGYT
TRBJ2-5	TRBV13	-	ASSYTTGGRRTQY
TRBJ1-2	TRBV30	-	AWSLQGNYGYT
TRBJ2-1	TRBV19	-	ASKGLAGVDEQF
TRBJ2-7	TRBV20-1	-	SASRGGRMYEQY
TRBJ1-2	TRBV6-5	-	ASRNGQGSGHT
TRBJ2-1	TRBV5-1	-	ASSLAASGGGGNEQF
TRBJ1-3	TRBV7-2	-	ASSLGLISGNTIY
TRBJ1-1	TRBV5-1	-	ASSLGGEAF
TRBJ2-1	TRBV18	-	ASSTGGPPDQF
TRBJ1-1	TRBV7-2	-	ASSLTDSPNTEAF
TRBJ2-2	TRBV7-5	-	ARSLESSRGGNTGELF
TRBJ2-1	TRBV7-9	-	ASSLADRGIEQF
TRBJ2-7	TRBV28	-	ASSFGLTVSSYEQY
TRBJ2-1	TRBV7-2	-	ASSRTSGSTYNEQF
TRBJ1-2	TRBV6-5	once	ASSRLGGVDGYT
TRBJ1-5	TRBV2	-	ASSEQGKDQPQH
TRBJ1-5	TRBV3-1/TRBV3-2	-	ASSQTGGGNQPQH
TRBJ1-2	TRBV25-1	-	ASSTAGSPGGYT
TRBJ2-5	TRBV5-6	-	ASSLTGLKETQY
TRBJ2-1	TRBV11-3	-	ASKRQGSYNEQF
TRBJ2-4	TRBV3-1/TRBV3-2	-	ASSQGARNIQY